This TCR beta chain originates from a study of response to subunit inactivated influenza vaccine. A single record per CDR3 protein comes from TCRdb applying MiXCR to the RT-PCR reads. The sample yields about 800,000 distinct CDR3 sequences, roughly 20% seen once. General study results and limits: Authors proposed each seasonal influenza vaccination draws in few new T cells.

As to this clonotype: Antigen unknown.

The V gene end was trimmed by 5 bases and the J gene end by 1 base; junction bases not matched to a gene: 5. This CDR3 has 16 residues. Specimen: PBMCs from blood, collected around 5 days after vaccination. This clonotype was obtained from a man aged 45-65 years who received an inactivated influenza vaccine. This rearrangement joins TRBV12-3 or TRBV12-4 to TRBJ2-7, with 13 bases lining up with TRBD2. The CDR3 spells CASSPGLAGVSYEQYF. The CDR3 DNA reads as TGTGCCAGCAGTCCAGGACTAGCGGGGGTTTCCTACGAGCAGTACTTC.